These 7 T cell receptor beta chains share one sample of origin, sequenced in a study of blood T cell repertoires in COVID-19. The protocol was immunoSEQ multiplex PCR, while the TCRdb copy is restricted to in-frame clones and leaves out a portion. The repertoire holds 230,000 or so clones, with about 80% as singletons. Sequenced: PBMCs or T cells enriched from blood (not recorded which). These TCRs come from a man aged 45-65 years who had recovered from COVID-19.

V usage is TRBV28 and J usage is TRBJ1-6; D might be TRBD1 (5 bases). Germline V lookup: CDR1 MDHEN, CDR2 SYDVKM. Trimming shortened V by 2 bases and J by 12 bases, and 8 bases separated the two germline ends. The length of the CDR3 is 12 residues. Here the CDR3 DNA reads TGTGCCAGCAGTTTAACGGGGGGACCCCTCCACTTT. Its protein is CASSLTGGPLHF.

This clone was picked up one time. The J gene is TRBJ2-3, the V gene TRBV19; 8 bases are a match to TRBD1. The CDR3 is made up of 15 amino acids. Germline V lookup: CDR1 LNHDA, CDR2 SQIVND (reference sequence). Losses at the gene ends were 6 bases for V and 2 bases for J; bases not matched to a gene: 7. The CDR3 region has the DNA TGTGCCAGTAGGAGCACAGGGGGTGCCACAGATACGCAGTATTTT. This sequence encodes CASRSTGGATDTQYF. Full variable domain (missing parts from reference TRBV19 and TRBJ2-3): DGGITQSPKYLFRKEGQNVTLSCEQNLNHDAMYWYRQDPGQGLRLIYYSQIVNDFQKGDIAEGYSVSREKKESFPLTVTSAQKNPTAFYLCASRSTGGATDTQYFGPGTRLTVL.

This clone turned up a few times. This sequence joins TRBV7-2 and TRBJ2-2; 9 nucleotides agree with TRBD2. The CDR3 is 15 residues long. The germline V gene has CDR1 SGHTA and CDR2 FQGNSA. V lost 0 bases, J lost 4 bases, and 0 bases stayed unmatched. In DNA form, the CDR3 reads TGTGCCAGCAGCTTAGCTAGCGGGAGCACCGGGGAGCTGTTTTTT. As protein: CASSLASGSTGELFF.

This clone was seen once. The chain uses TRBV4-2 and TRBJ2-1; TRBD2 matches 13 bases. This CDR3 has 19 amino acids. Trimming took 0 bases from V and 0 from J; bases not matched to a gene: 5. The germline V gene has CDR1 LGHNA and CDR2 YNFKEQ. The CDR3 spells CASSQERTSGGNSYNEQFF. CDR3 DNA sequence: TGTGCCAGCAGCCAAGAAAGGACTAGCGGGGGAAACTCCTACAATGAGCAGTTCTTC.

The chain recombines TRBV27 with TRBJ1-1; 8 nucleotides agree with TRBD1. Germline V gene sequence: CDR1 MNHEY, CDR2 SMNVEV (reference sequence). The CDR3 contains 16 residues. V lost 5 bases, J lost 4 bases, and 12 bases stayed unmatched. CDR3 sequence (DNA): TGTGCCAGCAGTCCGTGGACAGGGCCTCAGGCCACTGAAGCTTTCTTT. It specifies CASSPWTGPQATEAFF.

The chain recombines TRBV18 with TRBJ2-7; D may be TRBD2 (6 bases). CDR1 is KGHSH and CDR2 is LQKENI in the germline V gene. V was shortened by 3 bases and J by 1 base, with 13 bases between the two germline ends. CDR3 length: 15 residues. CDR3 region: CASSPRNGGSYEQYF. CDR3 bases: TGTGCCAGCTCACCCCGAAACGGAGGGTCCTACGAGCAGTACTTC.

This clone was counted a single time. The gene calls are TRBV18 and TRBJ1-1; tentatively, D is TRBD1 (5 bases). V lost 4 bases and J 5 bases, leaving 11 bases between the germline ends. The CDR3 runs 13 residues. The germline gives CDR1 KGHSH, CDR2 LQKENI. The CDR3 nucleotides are TGTGCCAGCTCACTGGGCCAGGGTACTGAAGCTTTCTTT. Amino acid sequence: CASSLGQGTEAFF. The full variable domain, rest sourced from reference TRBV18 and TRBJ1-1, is NAGVMQNPRHLVRRRGQEARLRCSPMKGHSHVYWYRQLPEEGLKFMVYLQKENIIDESGMPKERFSAEFPKEGPSILRIQQVVRGDSAAYFCASSLGQGTEAFFGQGTRLTVV.